This is a list of T cell receptor beta chains from one sample in a study of cytomegalovirus exposure and HLA in healthy donors. Method: immunoSEQ multiplex PCR; TCRdb's copy keeps in-frame clones and lacks some. The sample records 100,000 to 150,000 clones, about 11% being singletons. Sequencing input: PBMCs. Source of these receptors: a young woman in good health and CMV-seropositive. Each CDR3 is given with its conserved first and last residue. The order of the fields is CDR3 protein, J gene, V gene.

CASSEGDLMAFF,TRBJ1-1,TRBV6-5
CASSTRTSGRTYNEQFF,TRBJ2-1,TRBV27
CASSLDDRARYLDYGYTF,TRBJ1-2,TRBV7-6
CASSLAGRDNEKLFF,TRBJ1-4,TRBV7-9
CASSLQGAAYEQYF,TRBJ2-7,TRBV5-1
CASSLMGDRAQETQYF,TRBJ2-5,TRBV5-1
CASSQETGLAYEQYF,TRBJ2-7,TRBV4-2
CASSPRDRRETQYF,TRBJ2-5,TRBV18
CASSIASPGDRGNYGYTF,TRBJ1-2,TRBV19
CATSSGGAQSPYEQYF,-,TRBV15
CASSLPGQIRGYTEAFF,TRBJ1-1,TRBV18
CASSLGGADTQYF,TRBJ2-3,TRBV5-1
CASSHQTYEQYF,TRBJ2-7,TRBV7-9
CASSMVLPGTAASGANVLTF,TRBJ2-6,TRBV5-1
CASSLSGLLNYGYTF,TRBJ1-2,TRBV27
CSALRDRDGYTF,TRBJ1-2,TRBV29-1
CATSALISGSGSEQYF,TRBJ2-7,TRBV15
CASSPGQASYEQYF,TRBJ2-7,TRBV19
CASRGGGNPTYEQYF,TRBJ2-7,TRBV6-5
CASSLGVGQGGPEQYF,TRBJ2-7,TRBV7-8
CASSPGQPYEQYF,TRBJ2-7,TRBV10-1
CASSRWGEDSYEQYF,TRBJ2-7,TRBV11-3
CASSQQGEHGYTF,TRBJ1-2,TRBV19
CSGGGTGAIEGYTF,TRBJ1-2,TRBV29-1
CAISESLLGDRGSSYEQYF,TRBJ2-7,TRBV10-3
CASSQAYEQYF,TRBJ2-7,TRBV28
CASSASSGSSYNEQFF,TRBJ2-1,TRBV9
CASSSGGGSTYEQYF,TRBJ2-7,TRBV28
CASSPGEQETQYF,TRBJ2-5,TRBV11-3
CASSSGTESYEQYF,TRBJ2-7,TRBV7-3
CASSAGVEQFF,TRBJ2-1,TRBV27
CASSLDGLAGGEKQFF,TRBJ2-1,TRBV7-9
CASSIGGTGNQPQHF,TRBJ1-5,TRBV19
CASKGLLTDTQYF,TRBJ2-3,TRBV19
CASSWGQGSQPQHF,TRBJ1-5,TRBV5-6
CASSHGSSAEQFF,TRBJ2-1,TRBV28
CASSLSSNYGYTF,TRBJ1-2,TRBV28
CASSPNRGEGANQPQHF,TRBJ1-5,TRBV4-1
CASSLVTSGNEQYF,TRBJ2-7,TRBV5-4
CASSLGGTTNQPQHF,TRBJ1-5,TRBV7-2
CASSVVPSQGETQYF,TRBJ2-5,TRBV9
CASSVGRWAGGIQETQYF,TRBJ2-5,TRBV9
CASISATYEQYF,TRBJ2-7,TRBV7-9
CASSYSITYEQYF,-,TRBV6-6
CASSSQAGGIGNEQFF,TRBJ2-1,TRBV7-3
CASGLTGFTGELFF,TRBJ2-2,TRBV9
CASSVDFTFSDSTDTQYF,TRBJ2-3,TRBV9
CASSELRGYGYTF,TRBJ1-2,TRBV2
CASSKDLAGGNYPSSYNEQFF,TRBJ2-1,TRBV21-1
CASSYLTGTYEQYF,TRBJ2-7,TRBV6-6
CASSQTGGTEAFF,TRBJ1-1,TRBV7-3
CAWSGTAGYGETQYF,TRBJ2-5,TRBV30
CASSPGPLGTEAFF,TRBJ1-1,TRBV19
CASSAVGASSYNEQFF,TRBJ2-1,TRBV6-4